A single sample is the source of the 7 T cell receptor beta chains below, sequenced in a study of T cells after yellow fever vaccination. TCRdb re-derived calls from the 5' RACE reads in MiXCR, one entry per CDR3 protein. The table shows a few hundred thousand distinct CDR3 sequences, with 7% to 10% occurring only once. Sequenced material: PBMCs, taken roughly 47 days after the first yellow fever vaccination. The receptors derive from a man younger than 35 who received the YFV17D yellow fever vaccine.

This clonotype showed up just a few times. V usage is TRBV5-1 and J usage is TRBJ2-1, with D perhaps matching TRBD1 (6 bases). Between the trimmed V and J ends, which lost 1 base and 2 bases, there was a span of 10 bases. The CDR3 length is 15 residues. Per germline, CDR1 SGHRS and CDR2 YFSETQ. The CDR3 reads CASSLWTEPYNEQFF. In nucleotides, the CDR3 is TGCGCCAGCAGCTTGTGGACAGAACCCTACAATGAGCAGTTCTTC.

The rearrangement uses TRBV3-1 and TRBJ2-7; TRBD1 matches 7 bases. The CDR3 spans 16 residues. V was pared by 2 bases and J by 5 bases, with 12 bases of the junction left unmatched. Germline CDR1 reads LGHDT; CDR2 reads YNNKEL (reference sequence). The CDR3 DNA follows: TGTGCCAGCAGCCAACGCGGAAAAAGGGGGCTCAACGAGCAGTACTTC. Protein: CASSQRGKRGLNEQYF.

The table lists this clonotype with many counts. V is TRBV27 and J is TRBJ2-3, with 11 nucleotides matching TRBD1. The V gene end was trimmed by 2 bases and the J gene end by 5 bases; junction bases not matched to a gene: 3. There are 15 residues in the CDR3. Germline CDR1 reads MNHEY; CDR2 reads SMNVEV (reference sequence). CDR3 residues: CASSLGTGGGDTQYF. CDR3 DNA: TGTGCCAGCAGTTTAGGGACAGGGGGAGGAGATACGCAGTATTTT.

This sequence joins TRBV29-1 and TRBJ1-1; tentatively, D is TRBD1 (6 bases). The V gene lost 7 bases and the J gene lost 1 base, with 10 bases spanning the gap. CDR3 size: 12 residues. CDR1 is SQVTM, CDR2 ANQGSEA, per germline. The CDR3 sequence is CSGGGRNTEAFF. In DNA, the CDR3 is TGCAGCGGTGGGGGGCGGAACACTGAAGCTTTCTTT.

In its sample, this clonotype was seen a few times. The rearrangement joins TRBV20-1 to TRBJ2-7, with TRBD2 matching over 7 bases. J gave up 3 bases and V 3 bases, and 2 bases lay outside the gene matches. CDR3 length: 12 residues. CDR1 and CDR2 from the germline V gene are DFQATT and SNEGSKA (reference sequence). DNA of the CDR3: TGCAGTGCTAGCGGGGGGAACTACGAGCAGTACGTC. Its translation is CSASGGNYEQYV.

This clonotype has only a few counts. The V and J genes are TRBV4-1 and TRBJ1-4; weak D call: TRBD1 (6 bases). Trimming took off 2 bases at V and 5 bases at J, with 18 bases between the two ends. The germline V gene has CDR1 MGHRA and CDR2 YSYEKL. The CDR3 extends over 17 amino acids. DNA for the CDR3: TGCGCCAGCAGCCAACCCCGAACCGGGACAAGAAATGAAAAACTGTTTTTT. This gives the protein CASSQPRTGTRNEKLFF.

This clonotype has only a few counts. The J gene is TRBJ2-5, the V gene TRBV7-3; D gene ambiguous. In germline, CDR1 is SGHTA, CDR2 FQGTGA. V was shortened by 5 bases and J by 2 bases, with 12 bases between the two germline ends. The CDR3 loop spans 14 amino acids. The CDR3 nucleotides read TGTGCCAGCAGCCGAAACGGTTTTCAAGAGACCCAGTACTTC. This encodes CASSRNGFQETQYF.